This T cell receptor (beta chain) was found in a study of T cell changes during pregnancy in multiple sclerosis. Trimming took off 3 bases at V and 0 bases at J, with 12 bases between the two ends. The CDR3 consists of 15 residues. The germline gives CDR1 LNHDA, CDR2 SQIVND (reference sequence). Libraries were prepared by immunoSEQ multiplex PCR; TCRdb keeps only in-frame clonotypes and omits some of them. The repertoire holds some 42,000 clones, with about 92% as singletons. The sample here was CD4+ T cells from peripheral blood mononuclear cells, taken in the third trimester of pregnancy. The chain has TRBV19 and TRBJ2-7; D not resolved. This TCR was sampled from a female donor with multiple sclerosis, enrolled in a pregnancy study. The CDR3 DNA follows: TGTGCCAGTAGTATCTTTCAGCAGGCCTCCTACGAGCAGTACTTC. It encodes CASSIFQQASYEQYF.